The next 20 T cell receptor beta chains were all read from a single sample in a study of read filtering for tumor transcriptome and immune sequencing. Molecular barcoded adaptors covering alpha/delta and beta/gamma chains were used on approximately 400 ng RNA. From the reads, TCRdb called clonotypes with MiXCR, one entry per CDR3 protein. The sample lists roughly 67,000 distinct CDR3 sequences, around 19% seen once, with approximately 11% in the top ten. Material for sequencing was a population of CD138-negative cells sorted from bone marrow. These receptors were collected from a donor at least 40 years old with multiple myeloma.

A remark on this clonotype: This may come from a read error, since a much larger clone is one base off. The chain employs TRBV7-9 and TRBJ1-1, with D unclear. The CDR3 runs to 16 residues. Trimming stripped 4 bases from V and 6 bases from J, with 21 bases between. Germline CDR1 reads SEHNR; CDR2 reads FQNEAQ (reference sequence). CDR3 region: CASSSASGRGRAEAFF. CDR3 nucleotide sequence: TGTGCCAGCAGCTCAGCATCGGGCAGAGGCAGAGCTGAAGCTTTCTTT.

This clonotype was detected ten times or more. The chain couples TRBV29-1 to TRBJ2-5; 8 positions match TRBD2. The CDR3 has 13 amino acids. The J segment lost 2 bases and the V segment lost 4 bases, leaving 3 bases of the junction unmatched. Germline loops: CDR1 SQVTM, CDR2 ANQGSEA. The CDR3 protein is CSVGGLDQETQYF. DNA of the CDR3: TGCAGCGTTGGGGGACTAGATCAAGAGACCCAGTACTTC.

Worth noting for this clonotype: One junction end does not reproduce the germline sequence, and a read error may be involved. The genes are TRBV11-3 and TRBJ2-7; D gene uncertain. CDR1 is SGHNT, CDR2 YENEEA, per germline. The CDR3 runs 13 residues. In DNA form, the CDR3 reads TGTACCAGCAGCTTAGGTCGGACCTACGAGCAGTACTTC. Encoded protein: CTSSLGRTYEQYF. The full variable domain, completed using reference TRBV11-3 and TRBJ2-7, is EAGVVQSPRYKIIEKKQPVAFWCNPISGHNTLYWYLQNLGQGPELLIRYENEEAVDDSQLPKDRFSAERLKGVDSTLKIQPAELGDSAVYLCTSSLGRTYEQYFGPGTRLTVT.

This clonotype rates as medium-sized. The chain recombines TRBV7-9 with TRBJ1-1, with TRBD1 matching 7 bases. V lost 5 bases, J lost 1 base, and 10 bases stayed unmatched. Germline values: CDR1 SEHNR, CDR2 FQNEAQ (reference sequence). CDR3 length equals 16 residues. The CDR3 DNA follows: TGTGCCAGCAGCCCTACCCGGACAGGACAGAACACTGAAGCTTTCTTT. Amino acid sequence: CASSPTRTGQNTEAFF.

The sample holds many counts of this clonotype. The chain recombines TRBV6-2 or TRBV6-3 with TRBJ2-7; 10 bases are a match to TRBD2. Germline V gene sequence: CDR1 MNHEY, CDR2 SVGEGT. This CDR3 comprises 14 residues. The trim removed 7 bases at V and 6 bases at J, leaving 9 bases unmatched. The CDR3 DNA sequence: TGTGCCAGCACCCAGAGCGGGAGGGCCGGCGAGCAGTACTTC. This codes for CASTQSGRAGEQYF.

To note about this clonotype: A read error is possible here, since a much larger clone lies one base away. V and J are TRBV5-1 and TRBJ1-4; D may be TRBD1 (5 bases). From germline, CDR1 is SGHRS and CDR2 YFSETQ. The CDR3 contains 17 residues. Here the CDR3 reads CASSLAGSLAANERLFF. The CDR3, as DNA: TGCGCCAGCAGCTTGGCAGGGAGTCTCGCAGCTAATGAAAGACTGTTTTTT.

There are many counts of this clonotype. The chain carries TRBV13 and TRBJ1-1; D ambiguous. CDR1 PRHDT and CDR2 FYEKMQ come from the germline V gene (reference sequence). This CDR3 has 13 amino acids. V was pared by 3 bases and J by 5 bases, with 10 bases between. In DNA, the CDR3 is TGTGCCAGCAGCTTGAGACCCGGGACTGAAGCTTTCTTT. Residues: CASSLRPGTEAFF.

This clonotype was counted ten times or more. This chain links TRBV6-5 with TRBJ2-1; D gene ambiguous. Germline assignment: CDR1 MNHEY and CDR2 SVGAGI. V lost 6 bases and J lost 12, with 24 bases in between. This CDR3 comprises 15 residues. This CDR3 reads CASSDTYPGPDGQFF. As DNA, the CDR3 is TGTGCCAGCAGCGACACTTACCCTGGACCGGATGGGCAGTTCTTC.

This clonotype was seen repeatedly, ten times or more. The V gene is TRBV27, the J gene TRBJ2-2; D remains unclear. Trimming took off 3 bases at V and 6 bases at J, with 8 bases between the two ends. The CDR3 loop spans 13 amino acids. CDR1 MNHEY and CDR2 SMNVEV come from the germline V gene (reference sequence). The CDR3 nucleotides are TGTGCCAGCAGTTTCGATGGGGCCGGGGAGCTGTTTTTT. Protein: CASSFDGAGELFF.

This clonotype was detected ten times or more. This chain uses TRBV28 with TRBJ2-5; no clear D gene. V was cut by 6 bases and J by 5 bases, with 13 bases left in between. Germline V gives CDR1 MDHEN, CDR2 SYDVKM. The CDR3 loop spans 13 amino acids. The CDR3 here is CASSHRVDETQYF. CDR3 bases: TGTGCCAGCAGCCATCGGGTCGACGAGACCCAGTACTTC.

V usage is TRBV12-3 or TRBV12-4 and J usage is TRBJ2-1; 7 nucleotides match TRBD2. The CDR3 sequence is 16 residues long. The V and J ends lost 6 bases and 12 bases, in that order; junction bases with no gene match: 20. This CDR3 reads CASREGGRRDNVGQFF. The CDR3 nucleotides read TGTGCCAGCAGGGAGGGAGGGAGACGGGATAACGTCGGGCAGTTCTTC.

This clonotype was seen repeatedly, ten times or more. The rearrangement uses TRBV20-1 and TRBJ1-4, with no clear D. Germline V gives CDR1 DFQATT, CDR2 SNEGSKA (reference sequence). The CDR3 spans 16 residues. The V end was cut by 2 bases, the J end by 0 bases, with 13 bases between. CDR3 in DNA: TGCAGTGCTAGATCAGGCAGCGTCGCAACTAATGAAAAACTGTTTTTT. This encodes CSARSGSVATNEKLFF.

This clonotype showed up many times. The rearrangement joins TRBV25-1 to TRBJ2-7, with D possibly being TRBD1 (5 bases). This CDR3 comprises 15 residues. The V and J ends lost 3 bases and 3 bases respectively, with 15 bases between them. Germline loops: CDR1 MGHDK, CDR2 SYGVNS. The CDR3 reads CASSEQQGLFYEQYF. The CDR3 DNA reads TGTGCCAGCAGTGAGCAGCAGGGTCTATTCTACGAGCAGTACTTC.

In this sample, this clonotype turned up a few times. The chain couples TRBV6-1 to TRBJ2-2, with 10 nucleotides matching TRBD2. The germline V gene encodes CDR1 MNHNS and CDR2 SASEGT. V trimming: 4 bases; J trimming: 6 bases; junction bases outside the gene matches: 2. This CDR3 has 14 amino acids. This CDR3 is CASSGLAGAGELFF. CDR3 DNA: TGTGCCAGCAGTGGTCTAGCGGGAGCCGGGGAGCTGTTTTTT.

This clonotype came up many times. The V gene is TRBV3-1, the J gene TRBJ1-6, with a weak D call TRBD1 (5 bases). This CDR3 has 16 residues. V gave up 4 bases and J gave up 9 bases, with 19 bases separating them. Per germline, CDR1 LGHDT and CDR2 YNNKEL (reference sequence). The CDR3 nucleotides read TGTGCCAGCAGCCCAACCGGCCGTGGGGGAGGTTCACCCCTCCACTTT. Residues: CASSPTGRGGGSPLHF. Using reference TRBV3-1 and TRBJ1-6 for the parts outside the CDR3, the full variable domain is DTAVSQTPKYLVTQMGNDKSIKCEQNLGHDTMYWYKQDSKKFLKIMFSYNNKELIINETVPNRFSPKSPDKAHLNLHINSLELGDSAVYFCASSPTGRGGGSPLHFGNGTRLTVT.

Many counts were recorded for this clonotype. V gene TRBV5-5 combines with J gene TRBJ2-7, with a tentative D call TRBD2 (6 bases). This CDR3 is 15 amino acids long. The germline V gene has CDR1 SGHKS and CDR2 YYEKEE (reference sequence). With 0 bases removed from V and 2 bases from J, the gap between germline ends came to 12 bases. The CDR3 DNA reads TGTGCCAGCAGCTTGGATCCGGGAGTTCCCTACGAGCAGTACTTC. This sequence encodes CASSLDPGVPYEQYF.

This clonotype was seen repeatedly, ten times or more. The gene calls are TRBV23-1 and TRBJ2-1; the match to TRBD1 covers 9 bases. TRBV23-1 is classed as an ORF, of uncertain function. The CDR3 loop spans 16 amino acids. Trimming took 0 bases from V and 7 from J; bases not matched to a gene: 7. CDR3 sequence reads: CASSQSPQGAENEQFF. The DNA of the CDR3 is TGCGCCAGCAGTCAATCACCACAGGGGGCTGAGAATGAGCAGTTCTTC.

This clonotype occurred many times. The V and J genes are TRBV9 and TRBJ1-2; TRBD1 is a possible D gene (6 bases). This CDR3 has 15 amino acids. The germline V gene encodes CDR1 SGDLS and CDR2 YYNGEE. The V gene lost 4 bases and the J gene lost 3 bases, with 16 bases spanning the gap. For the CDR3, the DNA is TGTGCCAGCAGCCCCGGTGGGGGCAAGGACTATGGCTACACCTTC. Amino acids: CASSPGGGKDYGYTF.

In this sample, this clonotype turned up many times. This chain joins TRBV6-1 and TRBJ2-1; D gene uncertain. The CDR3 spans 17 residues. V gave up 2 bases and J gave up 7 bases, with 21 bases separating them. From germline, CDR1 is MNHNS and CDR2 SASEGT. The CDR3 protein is CASSERFMHNTFNEQFF. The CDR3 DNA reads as TGTGCCAGCAGTGAAAGATTTATGCACAATACCTTTAATGAGCAGTTCTTC.

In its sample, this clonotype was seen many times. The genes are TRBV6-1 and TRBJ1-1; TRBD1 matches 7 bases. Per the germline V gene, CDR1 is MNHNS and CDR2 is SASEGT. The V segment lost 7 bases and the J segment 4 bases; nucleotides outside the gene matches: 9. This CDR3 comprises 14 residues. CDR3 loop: CASNHGQVGTEAFF. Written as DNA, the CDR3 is TGTGCCAGCAACCACGGACAGGTTGGCACTGAAGCTTTCTTT.